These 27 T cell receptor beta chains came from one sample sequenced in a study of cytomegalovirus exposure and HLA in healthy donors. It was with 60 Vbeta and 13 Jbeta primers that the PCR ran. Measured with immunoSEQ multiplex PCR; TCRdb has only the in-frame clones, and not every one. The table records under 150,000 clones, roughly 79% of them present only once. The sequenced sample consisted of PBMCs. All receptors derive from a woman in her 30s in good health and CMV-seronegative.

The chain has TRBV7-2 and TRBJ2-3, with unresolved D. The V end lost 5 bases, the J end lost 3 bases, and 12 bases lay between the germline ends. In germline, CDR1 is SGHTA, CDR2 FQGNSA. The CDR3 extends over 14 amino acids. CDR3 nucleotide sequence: TGTGCCAGCAGCCAAACGACATCGACAGATACGCAGTATTTT. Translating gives CASSQTTSTDTQYF.

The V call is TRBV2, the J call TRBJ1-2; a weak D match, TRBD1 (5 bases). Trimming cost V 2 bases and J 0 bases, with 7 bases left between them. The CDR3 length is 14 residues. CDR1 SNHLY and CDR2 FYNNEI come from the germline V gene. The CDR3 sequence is CASSEQGTNYGYTF. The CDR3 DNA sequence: TGTGCCAGCAGTGAACAGGGAACTAACTATGGCTACACCTTC.

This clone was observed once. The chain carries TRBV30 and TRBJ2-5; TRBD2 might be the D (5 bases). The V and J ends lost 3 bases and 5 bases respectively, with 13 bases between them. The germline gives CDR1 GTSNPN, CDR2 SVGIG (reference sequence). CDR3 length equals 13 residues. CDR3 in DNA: TGTGCCTGGAGCGCACAACTAGGGGAGACCCAGTACTTC. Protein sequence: CAWSAQLGETQYF.

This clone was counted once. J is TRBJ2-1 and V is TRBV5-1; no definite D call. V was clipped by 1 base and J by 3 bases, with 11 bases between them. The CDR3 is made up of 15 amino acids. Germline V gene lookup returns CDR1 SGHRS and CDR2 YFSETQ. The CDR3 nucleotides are TGCGCCAGCAGCTTGTGGCGGCCGAACTACAATGAGCAGTTCTTC. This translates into CASSLWRPNYNEQFF.

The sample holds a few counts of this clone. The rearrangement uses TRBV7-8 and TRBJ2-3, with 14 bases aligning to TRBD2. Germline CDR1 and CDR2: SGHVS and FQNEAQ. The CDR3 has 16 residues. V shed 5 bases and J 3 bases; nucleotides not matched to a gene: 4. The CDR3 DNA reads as TGTGCCAGCAGCACCCGGACTAGCGGGGGGACAGATACGCAGTATTTT. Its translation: CASSTRTSGGTDTQYF.

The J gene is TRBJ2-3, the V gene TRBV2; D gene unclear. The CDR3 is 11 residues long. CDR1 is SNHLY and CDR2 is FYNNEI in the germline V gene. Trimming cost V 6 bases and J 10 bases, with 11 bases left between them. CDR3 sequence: CASRHDGAQYF. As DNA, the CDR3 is TGTGCCAGCAGACATGACGGAGCGCAGTATTTT.

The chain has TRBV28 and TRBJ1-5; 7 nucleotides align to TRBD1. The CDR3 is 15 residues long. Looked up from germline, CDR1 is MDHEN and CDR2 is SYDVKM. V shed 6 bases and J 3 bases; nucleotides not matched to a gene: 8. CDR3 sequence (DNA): TGTGCCAGCAGCCTAACAGGGGAAATCAATCAGCCCCAGCATTTT. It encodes CASSLTGEINQPQHF.

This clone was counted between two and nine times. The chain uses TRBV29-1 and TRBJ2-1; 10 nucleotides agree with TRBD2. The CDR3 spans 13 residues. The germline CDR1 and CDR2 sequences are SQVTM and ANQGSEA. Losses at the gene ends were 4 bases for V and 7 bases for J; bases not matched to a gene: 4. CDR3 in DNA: TGCAGCGTTGCTAGCGGGAGTATGAATGAGCAGTTCTTC. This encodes CSVASGSMNEQFF.

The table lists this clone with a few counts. The CDR3 loop reads CASSLGTETHEQYF. As DNA, the CDR3 is TGTGCCAGCAGTCTAGGGACAGAGACCCACGAGCAGTACTTC. The chain combines TRBV6-1 with TRBJ2-7, with TRBD1 matching 7 bases. Germline V lookup: CDR1 MNHNS, CDR2 SASEGT. CDR3 length: 14 amino acids. The J segment lost 5 bases and the V segment lost 5 bases, leaving 9 bases of the junction unmatched.

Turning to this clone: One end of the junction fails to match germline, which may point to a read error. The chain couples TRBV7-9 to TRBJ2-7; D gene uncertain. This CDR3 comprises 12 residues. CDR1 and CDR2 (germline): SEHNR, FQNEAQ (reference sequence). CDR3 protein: CSSSFPTYEQYF. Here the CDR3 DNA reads TGTTCCAGCAGCTTTCCAACCTACGAGCAGTACTTC.

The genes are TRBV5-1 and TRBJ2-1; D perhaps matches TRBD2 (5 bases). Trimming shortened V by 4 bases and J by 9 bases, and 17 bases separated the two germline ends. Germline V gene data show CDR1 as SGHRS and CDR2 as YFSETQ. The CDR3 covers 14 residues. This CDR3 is CASSPWGDYGEQFF. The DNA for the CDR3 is TGCGCCAGCAGCCCCTGGGGAGATTACGGTGAGCAGTTCTTC.

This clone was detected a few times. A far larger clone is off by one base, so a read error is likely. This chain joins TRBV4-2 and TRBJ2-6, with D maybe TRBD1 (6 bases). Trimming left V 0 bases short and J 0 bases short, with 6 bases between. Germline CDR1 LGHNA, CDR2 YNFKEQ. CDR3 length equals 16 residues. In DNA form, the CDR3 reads TGTGCCAGCAGCCAAGACAGGGGCTCTGGGGCCAACGTCCTGACTTTC. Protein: CASSQDRGSGANVLTF.

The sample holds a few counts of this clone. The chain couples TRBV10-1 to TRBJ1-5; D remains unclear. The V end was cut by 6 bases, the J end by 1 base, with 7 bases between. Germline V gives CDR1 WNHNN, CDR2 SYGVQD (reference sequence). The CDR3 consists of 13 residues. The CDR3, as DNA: TGCGCCAGCAGCTCCGGGAGCAATCAGCCCCAGCATTTT. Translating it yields CASSSGSNQPQHF.

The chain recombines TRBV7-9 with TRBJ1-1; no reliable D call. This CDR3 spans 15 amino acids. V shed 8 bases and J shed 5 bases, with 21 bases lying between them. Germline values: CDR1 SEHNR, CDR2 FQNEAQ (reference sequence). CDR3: CASAILLAPGTEAFF. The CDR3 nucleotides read TGTGCCAGCGCCATCCTCCTCGCCCCGGGAACTGAAGCTTTCTTT. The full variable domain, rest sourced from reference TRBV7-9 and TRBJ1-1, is DTGVSQNPRHKITKRGQNVTFRCDPISEHNRLYWYRQTLGQGPEFLTYFQNEAQLEKSRLLSDRFSAERPKGSFSTLEIQRTEQGDSAMYLCASAILLAPGTEAFFGQGTRLTVV.

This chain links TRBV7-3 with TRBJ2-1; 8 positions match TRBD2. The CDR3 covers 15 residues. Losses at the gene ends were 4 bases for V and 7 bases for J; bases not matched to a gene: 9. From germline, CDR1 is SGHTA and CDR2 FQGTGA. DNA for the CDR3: TGTGCCAGCAGCTCGCTAGCGGGCGGGCTTAATGAGCAGTTCTTC. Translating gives CASSSLAGGLNEQFF.

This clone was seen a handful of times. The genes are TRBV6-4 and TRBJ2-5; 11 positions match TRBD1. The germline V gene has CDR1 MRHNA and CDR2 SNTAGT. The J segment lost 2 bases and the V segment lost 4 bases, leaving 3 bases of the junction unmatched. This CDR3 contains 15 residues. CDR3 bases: TGTGCCAGCAGTGTGCGGGACAGGGGGCAAGAGACCCAGTACTTC. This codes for CASSVRDRGQETQYF.

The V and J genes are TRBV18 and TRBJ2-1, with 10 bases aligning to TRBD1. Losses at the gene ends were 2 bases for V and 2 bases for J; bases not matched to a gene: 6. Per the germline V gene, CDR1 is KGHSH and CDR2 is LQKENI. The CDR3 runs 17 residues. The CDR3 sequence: CASSPDRTGGPYNEQFF. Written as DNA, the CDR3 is TGTGCCAGCTCACCAGACCGGACAGGGGGGCCCTACAATGAGCAGTTCTTC.

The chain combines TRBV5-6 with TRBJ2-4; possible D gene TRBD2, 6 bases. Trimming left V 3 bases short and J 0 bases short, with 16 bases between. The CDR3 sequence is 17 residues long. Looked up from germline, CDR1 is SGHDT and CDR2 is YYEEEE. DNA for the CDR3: TGTGCCAGCAGCTCCCAAAAGCCGGGACTAGCCAAAAACATTCAGTACTTC. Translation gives CASSSQKPGLAKNIQYF.

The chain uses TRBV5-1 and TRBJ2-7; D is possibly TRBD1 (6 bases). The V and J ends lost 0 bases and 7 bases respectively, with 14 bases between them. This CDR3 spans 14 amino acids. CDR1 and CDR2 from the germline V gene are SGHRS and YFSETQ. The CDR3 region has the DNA TGCGCCAGCAGCTTGGCCCCAGGGGCGCGGGAGCAGTACTTC. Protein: CASSLAPGAREQYF.

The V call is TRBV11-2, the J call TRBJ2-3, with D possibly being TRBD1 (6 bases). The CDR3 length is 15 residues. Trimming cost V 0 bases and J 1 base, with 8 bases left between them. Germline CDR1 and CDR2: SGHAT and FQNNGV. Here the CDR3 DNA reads TGTGCCAGCAGCTTAGACTCAGGGGGCACAGATACGCAGTATTTT. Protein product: CASSLDSGGTDTQYF.

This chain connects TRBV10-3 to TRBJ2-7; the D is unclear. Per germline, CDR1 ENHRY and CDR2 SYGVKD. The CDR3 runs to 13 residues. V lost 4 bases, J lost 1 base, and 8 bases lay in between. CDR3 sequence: CAISGNGSYEQYF. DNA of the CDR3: TGTGCCATCAGTGGAAACGGGTCCTACGAGCAGTACTTC.

The CDR3 loop reads CASSVGGSGRSYEQYF. As DNA, the CDR3 is TGTGCCAGCAGCGTAGGGGGTAGCGGGAGGTCCTACGAGCAGTACTTC. This sequence joins TRBV9 and TRBJ2-7; TRBD2 agrees at 10 bases. Per germline, CDR1 SGDLS and CDR2 YYNGEE. The V and J ends lost 0 bases and 1 base, in that order; junction bases with no gene match: 4. This CDR3 region has 16 residues.

This chain's CDR3 is CASSLAHSYEQYF. CDR3 nucleotide sequence: TGTGCCAGCAGTTTAGCGCACTCCTACGAGCAGTACTTC. V is TRBV28 and J is TRBJ2-7; D is uncertain. CDR1 is MDHEN, CDR2 SYDVKM, per germline. The V gene lost 2 bases and the J gene lost 0 bases, with 5 bases spanning the gap. This CDR3 comprises 13 residues.

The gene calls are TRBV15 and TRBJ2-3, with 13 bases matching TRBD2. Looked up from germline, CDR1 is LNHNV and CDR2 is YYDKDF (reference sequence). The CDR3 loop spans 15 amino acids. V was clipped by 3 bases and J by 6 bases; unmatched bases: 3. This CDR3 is CATSSTSGRGDTQYF. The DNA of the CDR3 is TGTGCCACCAGCAGTACTAGCGGGAGGGGGGATACGCAGTATTTT.

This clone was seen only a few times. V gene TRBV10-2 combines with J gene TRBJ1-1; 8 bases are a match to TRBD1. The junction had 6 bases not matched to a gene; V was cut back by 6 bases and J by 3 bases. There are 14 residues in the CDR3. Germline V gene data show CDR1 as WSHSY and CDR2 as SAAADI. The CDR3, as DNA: TGCGCCAGCAGCCCGACAGGGGAGGACACTGAAGCTTTCTTT. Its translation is CASSPTGEDTEAFF.

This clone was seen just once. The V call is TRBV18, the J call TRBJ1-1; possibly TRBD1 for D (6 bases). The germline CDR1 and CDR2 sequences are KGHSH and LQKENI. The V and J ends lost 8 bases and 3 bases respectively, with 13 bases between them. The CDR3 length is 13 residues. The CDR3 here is CASLKQGDTEAFF. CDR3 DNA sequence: TGTGCCAGCCTTAAACAGGGTGACACTGAAGCTTTCTTT.

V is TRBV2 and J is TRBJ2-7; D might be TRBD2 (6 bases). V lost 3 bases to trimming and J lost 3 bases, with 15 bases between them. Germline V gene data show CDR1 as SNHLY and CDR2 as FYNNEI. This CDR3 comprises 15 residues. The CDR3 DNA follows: TGTGCCAGCAGTGAGTGGCAGGGAGGAGTCTACGAGCAGTACTTC. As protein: CASSEWQGGVYEQYF. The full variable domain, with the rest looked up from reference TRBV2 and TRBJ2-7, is EPEVTQTPSHQVTQMGQEVILRCVPISNHLYFYWYRQILGQKVEFLVSFYNNEISEKSEIFDDQFSVERPDGSNFTLKIRSTKLEDSAMYFCASSEWQGGVYEQYFGPGTRLTVT.